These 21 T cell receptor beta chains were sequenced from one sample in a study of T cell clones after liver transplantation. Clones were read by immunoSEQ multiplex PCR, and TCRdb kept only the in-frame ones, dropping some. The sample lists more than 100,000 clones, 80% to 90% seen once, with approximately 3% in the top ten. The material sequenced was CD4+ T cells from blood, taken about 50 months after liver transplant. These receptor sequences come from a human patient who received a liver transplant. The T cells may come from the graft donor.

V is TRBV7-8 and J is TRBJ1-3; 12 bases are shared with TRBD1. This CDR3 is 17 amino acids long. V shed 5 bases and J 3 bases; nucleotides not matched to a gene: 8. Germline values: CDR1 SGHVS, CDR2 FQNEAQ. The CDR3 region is CASSRPGQGAYGNTIYF. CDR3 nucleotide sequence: TGTGCCAGCAGCAGACCGGGACAGGGGGCATATGGAAACACCATATATTTT. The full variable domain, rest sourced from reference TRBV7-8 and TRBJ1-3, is GAGVSQSPRYKVAKRGQDVALRCDPISGHVSLFWYQQALGQGPEFLTYFQNEAQLDKSGLPSDRFFAERPEGSVSTLKIQRTQQEDSAVYLCASSRPGQGAYGNTIYFGEGSWLTVV.

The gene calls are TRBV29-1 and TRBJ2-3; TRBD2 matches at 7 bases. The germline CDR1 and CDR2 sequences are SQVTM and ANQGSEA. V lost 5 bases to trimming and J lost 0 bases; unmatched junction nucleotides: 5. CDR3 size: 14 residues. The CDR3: CSVLSGVSTDTQYF. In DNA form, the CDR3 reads TGCAGCGTTCTGAGCGGGGTTAGCACAGATACGCAGTATTTT.

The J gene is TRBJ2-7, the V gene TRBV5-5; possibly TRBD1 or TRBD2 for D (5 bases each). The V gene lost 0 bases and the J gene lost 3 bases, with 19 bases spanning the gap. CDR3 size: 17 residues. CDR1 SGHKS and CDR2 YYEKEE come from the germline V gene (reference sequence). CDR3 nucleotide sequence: TGTGCCAGCAGCTTGGCCGGAGGAAGGGGCGGACTCTACGAGCAGTACTTC. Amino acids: CASSLAGGRGGLYEQYF.

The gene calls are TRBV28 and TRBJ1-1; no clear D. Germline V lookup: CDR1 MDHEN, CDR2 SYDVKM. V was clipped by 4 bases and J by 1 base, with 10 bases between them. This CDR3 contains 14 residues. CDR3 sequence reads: CASSSLGPNTEAFF. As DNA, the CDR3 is TGTGCCAGCAGTTCTTTAGGGCCGAACACTGAAGCTTTCTTT.

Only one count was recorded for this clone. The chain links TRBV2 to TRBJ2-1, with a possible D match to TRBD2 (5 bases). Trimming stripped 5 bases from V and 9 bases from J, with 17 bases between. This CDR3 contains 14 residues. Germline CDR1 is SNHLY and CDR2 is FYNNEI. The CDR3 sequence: CASSRAHTGTEQFF. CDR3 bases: TGTGCCAGCAGTCGAGCTCATACGGGAACTGAGCAGTTCTTC.

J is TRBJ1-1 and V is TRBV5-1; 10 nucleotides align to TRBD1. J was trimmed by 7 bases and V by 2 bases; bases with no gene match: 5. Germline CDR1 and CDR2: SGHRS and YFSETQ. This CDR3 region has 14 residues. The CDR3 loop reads CASSFTGTGVEAFF. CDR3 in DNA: TGCGCCAGCAGCTTCACCGGGACAGGGGTTGAAGCTTTCTTT.

The CDR3 DNA follows: TGTGCCAGCAGTTCAGGGACGCAGCCCCAGCATTTT. Protein sequence: CASSSGTQPQHF. The V gene is TRBV6-1, the J gene TRBJ1-5; possibly TRBD1 for D (5 bases). In germline, CDR1 is MNHNS, CDR2 SASEGT. This CDR3 is built from 12 residues. V was clipped by 5 bases and J by 7 bases, with 9 bases between them.

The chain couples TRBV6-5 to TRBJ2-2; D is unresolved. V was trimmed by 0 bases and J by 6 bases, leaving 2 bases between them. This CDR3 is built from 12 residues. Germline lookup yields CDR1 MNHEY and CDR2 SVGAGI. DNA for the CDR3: TGTGCCAGCAGTTACTCCCCCGGGGAGCTGTTTTTT. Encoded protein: CASSYSPGELFF.

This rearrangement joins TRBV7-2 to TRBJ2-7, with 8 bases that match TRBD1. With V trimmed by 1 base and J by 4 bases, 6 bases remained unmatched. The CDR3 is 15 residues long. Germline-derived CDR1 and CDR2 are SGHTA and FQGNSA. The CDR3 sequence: CASSLEGRGPYEQYF. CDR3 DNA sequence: TGTGCCAGCAGCTTAGAAGGCAGGGGGCCATACGAGCAGTACTTC.

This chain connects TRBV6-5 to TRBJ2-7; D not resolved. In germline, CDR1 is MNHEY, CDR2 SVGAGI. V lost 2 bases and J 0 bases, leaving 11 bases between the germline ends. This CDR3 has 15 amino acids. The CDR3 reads CASSYGWVSSYEQYF. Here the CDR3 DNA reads TGTGCCAGCAGTTACGGATGGGTCAGCTCCTACGAGCAGTACTTC.

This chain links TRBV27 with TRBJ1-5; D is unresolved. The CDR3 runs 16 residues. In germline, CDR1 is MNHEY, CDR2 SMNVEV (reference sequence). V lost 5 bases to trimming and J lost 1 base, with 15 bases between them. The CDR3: CASSPTVGVSNQPQHF. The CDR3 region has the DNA TGTGCCAGCAGTCCAACTGTCGGGGTGAGCAATCAGCCCCAGCATTTT.

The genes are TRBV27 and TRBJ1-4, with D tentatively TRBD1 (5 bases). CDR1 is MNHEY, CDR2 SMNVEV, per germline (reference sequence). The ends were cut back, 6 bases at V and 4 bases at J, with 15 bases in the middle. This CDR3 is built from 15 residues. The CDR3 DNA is TGTGCCAGCAGCCCTTGGGGGGGGTTTAATGAAAAACTGTTTTTT. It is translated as CASSPWGGFNEKLFF. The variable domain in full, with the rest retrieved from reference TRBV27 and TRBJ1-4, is EAQVTQNPRYLITVTGKKLTVTCSQNMNHEYMSWYRQDPGLGLRQIYYSMNVEVTDKGDVPEGYKVSRKEKRNFPLILESPSPNQTSLYFCASSPWGGFNEKLFFGSGTQLSVL.

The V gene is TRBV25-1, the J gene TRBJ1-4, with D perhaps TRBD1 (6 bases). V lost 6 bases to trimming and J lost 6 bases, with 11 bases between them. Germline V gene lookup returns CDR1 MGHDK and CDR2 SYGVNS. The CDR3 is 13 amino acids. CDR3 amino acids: CASRGQGYEKLFF. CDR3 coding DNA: TGTGCCAGCAGAGGCCAGGGGTATGAAAAACTGTTTTTT.

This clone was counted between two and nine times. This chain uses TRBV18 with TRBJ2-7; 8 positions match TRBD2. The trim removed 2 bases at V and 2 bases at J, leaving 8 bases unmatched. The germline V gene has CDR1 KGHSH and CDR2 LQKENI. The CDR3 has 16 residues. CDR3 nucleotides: TGTGCCAGCTCACCATTCGCGGGAGGATTAACCTACGAGCAGTACTTC. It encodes CASSPFAGGLTYEQYF. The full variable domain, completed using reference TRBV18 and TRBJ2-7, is NAGVMQNPRHLVRRRGQEARLRCSPMKGHSHVYWYRQLPEEGLKFMVYLQKENIIDESGMPKERFSAEFPKEGPSILRIQQVVRGDSAAYFCASSPFAGGLTYEQYFGPGTRLTVT.

The CDR3 is CASSLGGQGYEQYF. As DNA, the CDR3 is TGTGCCAGCAGTTTAGGGGGGCAGGGCTACGAGCAGTACTTC. The chain combines TRBV28 with TRBJ2-7; D might be TRBD1 or TRBD2, each matching 6 bases. The CDR3 runs to 14 residues. Trimming stripped 2 bases from V and 3 bases from J, with 11 bases between. Germline V gene sequence: CDR1 MDHEN, CDR2 SYDVKM. Together with reference TRBV28 and TRBJ2-7, the CDR3 gives the full variable domain: DVKVTQSSRYLVKRTGEKVFLECVQDMDHENMFWYRQDPGLGLRLIYFSYDVKMKEKGDIPEGYSVSREKKERFSLILESASTNQTSMYLCASSLGGQGYEQYFGPGTRLTVT.

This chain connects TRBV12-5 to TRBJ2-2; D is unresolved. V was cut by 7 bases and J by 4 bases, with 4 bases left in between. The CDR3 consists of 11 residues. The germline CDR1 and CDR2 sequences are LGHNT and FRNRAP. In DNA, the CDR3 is TGTGCTAGTGTTAGCACCGGGGAGCTGTTTTTT. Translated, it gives CASVSTGELFF. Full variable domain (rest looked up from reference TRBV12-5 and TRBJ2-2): DARVTQTPRHKVTEMGQEVTMRCQPILGHNTVFWYRQTMMQGLELLAYFRNRAPLDDSGMPKDRFSAEMPDATLATLKIQPSEPRDSAVYFCASVSTGELFFGEGSRLTVL.

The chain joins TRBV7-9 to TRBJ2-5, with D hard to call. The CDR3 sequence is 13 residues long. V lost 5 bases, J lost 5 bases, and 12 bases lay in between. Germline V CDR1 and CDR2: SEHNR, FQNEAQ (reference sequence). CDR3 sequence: CASSLDRAETQYF. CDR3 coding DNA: TGTGCCAGCAGCCTTGACCGCGCGGAGACCCAGTACTTC.

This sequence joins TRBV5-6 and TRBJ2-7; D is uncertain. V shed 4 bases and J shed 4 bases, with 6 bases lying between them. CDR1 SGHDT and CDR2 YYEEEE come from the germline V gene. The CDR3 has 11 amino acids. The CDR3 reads CASSSRYEQYF. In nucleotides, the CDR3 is TGTGCCAGCAGCAGTCGGTACGAGCAGTACTTC.

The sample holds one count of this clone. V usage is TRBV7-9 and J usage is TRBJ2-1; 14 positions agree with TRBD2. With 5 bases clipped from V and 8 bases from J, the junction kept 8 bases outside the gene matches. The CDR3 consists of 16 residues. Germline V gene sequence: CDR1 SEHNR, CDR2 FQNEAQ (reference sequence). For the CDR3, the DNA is TGTGCCAGCAGCCCGCCGGGACTAGCGGGAGTAGATGAGCAGTTCTTC. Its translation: CASSPPGLAGVDEQFF. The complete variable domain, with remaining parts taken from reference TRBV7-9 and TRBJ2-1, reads DTGVSQNPRHKITKRGQNVTFRCDPISEHNRLYWYRQTLGQGPEFLTYFQNEAQLEKSRLLSDRFSAERPKGSFSTLEIQRTEQGDSAMYLCASSPPGLAGVDEQFFGPGTRLTVL.

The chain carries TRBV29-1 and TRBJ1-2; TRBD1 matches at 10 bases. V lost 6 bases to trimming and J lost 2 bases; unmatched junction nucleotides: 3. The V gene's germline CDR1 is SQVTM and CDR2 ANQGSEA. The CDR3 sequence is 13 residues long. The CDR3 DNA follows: TGCAGCGTGGGACAGGGGATGAACTATGGCTACACCTTC. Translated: CSVGQGMNYGYTF.

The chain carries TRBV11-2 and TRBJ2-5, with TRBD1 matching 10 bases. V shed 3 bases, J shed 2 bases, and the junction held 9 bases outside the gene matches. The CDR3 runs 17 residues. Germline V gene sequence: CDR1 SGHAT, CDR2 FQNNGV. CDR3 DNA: TGTGCCAGCAGCTTGGAGCGTGGGACAGGGGCTCAAGAGACCCAGTACTTC. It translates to CASSLERGTGAQETQYF.